This T cell receptor beta chain was recorded in a study of blood T cell repertoires in COVID-19. The wider study: PBMCs, B-cell-depleted T cells, or T cells were the source of the cDNA or gDNA that made up the material.

As handled by the study authors: Amplification of reference gene primers provided the estimated nucleated cell counts. Clones were read by immunoSEQ multiplex PCR, and TCRdb kept only the in-frame ones, dropping some. V, J and clone size were drawn from that table, and D and trimming were deduced from the DNA. This table holds more than 20,000 clones, roughly 86% found once. V was clipped by 5 bases and J by 9 bases, with 17 bases between them. CDR1 LNHDA and CDR2 SQIVND come from the germline V gene (reference sequence). The CDR3 runs 15 residues. What was sequenced was peripheral blood. The V and J genes are TRBV19 and TRBJ1-6; D possibly corresponds to TRBD1 (6 bases). The origin of this receptor is a middle-aged man with active COVID-19. The CDR3 DNA follows: TGTGCCAGTAGTGTTGATGGGGGCAGGGTTTCACCCCTCCACTTT. This gives the protein CASSVDGGRVSPLHF.